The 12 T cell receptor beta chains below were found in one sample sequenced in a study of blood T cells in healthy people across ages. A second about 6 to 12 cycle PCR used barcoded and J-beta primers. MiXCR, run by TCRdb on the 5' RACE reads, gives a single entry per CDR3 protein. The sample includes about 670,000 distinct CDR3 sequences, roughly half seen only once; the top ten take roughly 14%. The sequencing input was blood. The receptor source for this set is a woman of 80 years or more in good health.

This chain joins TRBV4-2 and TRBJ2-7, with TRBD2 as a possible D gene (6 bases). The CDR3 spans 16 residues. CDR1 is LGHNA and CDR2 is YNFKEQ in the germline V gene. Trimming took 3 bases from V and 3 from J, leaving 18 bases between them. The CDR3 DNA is TGTGCCAGCAGCCACGGAACCCTAGCGCGCGACTACGAGCAGTACTTC. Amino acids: CASSHGTLARDYEQYF.

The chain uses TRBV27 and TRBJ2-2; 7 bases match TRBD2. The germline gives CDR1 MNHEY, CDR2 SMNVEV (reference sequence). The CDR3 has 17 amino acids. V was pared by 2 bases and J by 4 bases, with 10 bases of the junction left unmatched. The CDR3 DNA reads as TGTGCCAGCAGTTTAAGGAGCGGGACCCCTACCACCGGGGAGCTGTTTTTT. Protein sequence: CASSLRSGTPTTGELFF.

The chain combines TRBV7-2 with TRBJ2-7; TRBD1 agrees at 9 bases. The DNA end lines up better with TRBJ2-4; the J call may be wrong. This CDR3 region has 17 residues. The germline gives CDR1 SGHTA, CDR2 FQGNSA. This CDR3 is CASSFLGQGSSKNIQYF. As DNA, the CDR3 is TGTGCCAGCAGCTTCCTCGGACAGGGGTCCTCCAAAAACATTCAGTACTTC.

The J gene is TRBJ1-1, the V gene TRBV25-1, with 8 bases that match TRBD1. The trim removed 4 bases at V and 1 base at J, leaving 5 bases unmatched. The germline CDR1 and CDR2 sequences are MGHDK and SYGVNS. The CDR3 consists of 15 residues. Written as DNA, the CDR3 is TGTGCCAGCAGTGGTCGACAGGGGTGGAACACTGAAGCTTTCTTT. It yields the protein CASSGRQGWNTEAFF.

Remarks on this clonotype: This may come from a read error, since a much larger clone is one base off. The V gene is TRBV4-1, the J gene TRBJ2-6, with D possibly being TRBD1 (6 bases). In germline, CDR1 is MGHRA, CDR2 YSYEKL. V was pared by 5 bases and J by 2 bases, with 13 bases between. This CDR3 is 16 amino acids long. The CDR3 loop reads CASSETGFPGANVLTF. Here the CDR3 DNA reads TGCGCCAGCAGCGAAACAGGGTTCCCTGGGGCCAACGTCCTGACTTTC.

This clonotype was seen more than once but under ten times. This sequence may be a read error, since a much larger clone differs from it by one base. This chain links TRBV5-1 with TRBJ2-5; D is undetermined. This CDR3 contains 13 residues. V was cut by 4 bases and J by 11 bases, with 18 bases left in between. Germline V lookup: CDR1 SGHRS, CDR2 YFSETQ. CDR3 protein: CASSPPADNEQYF. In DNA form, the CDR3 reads TGCGCCAGCAGCCCACCGGCAGACAATGAGCAGTACTTC.

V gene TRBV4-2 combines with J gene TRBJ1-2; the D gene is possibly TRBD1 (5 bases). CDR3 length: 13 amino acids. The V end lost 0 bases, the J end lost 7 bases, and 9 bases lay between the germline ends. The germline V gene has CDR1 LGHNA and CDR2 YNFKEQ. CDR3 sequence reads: CASSQDSRVGYTF. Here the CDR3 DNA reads TGTGCCAGCAGCCAAGATAGCAGGGTTGGCTACACCTTC.

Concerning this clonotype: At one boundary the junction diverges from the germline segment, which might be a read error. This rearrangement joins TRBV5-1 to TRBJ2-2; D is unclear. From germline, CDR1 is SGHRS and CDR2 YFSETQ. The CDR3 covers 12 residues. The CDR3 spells CVSSISSGELFF. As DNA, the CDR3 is TGCGTCAGCAGCATCTCTTCCGGGGAGCTGTTTTTT.

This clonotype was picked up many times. CDR3: CASSSSTSTDTQYF. DNA for the CDR3: TGTGCCAGCAGCTCCTCGACTAGCACAGATACGCAGTATTTT. The chain employs TRBV7-3 and TRBJ2-3; no reliable D call. This CDR3 contains 14 residues. The V gene lost 4 bases and the J gene lost 0 bases, with 8 bases spanning the gap. CDR1 and CDR2 from the germline V gene are SGHTA and FQGTGA.

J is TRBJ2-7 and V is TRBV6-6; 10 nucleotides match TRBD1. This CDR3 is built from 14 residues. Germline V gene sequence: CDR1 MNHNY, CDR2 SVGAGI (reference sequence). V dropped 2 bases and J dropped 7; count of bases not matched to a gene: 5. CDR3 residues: CASSYVGQGGEQYF. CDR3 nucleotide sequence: TGTGCCAGCAGTTACGTCGGACAGGGGGGAGAGCAGTACTTC.

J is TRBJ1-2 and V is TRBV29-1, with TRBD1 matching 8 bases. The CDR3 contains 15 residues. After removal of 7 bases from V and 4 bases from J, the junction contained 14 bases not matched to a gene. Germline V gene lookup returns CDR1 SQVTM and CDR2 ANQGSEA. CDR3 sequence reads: CSARTGPNSPYGYTF. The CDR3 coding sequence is TGCAGCGCTAGGACAGGGCCAAACAGCCCCTATGGCTACACCTTC.

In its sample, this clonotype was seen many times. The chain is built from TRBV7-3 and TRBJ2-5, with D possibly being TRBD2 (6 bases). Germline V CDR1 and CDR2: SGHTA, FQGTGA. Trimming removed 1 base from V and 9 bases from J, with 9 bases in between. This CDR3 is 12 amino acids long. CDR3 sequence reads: CASSLNWGAQYF. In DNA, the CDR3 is TGTGCCAGCAGCTTAAATTGGGGGGCCCAGTACTTC.